This passage covers 9 T cell receptor beta chains from one sample sequenced in a study of monozygotic twins with cystic fibrosis. Assay: immunoSEQ multiplex PCR; the TCRdb copy retains only in-frame clones and omits some. The table lists 39,000 or so clones, about 93% of them singletons. The specimen was blood. Source of these receptors: a boy younger than 10 with cystic fibrosis.

The rearrangement links TRBV6-5 to TRBJ2-7, with D tentatively TRBD1 (5 bases). With 2 bases removed from V and 2 bases from J, the gap between germline ends came to 7 bases. CDR3 length: 13 amino acids. Looked up from germline, CDR1 is MNHEY and CDR2 is SVGAGI. CDR3 bases: TGTGCCAGCAGTTACCACAGGACCTACGAGCAGTACTTC. Protein sequence: CASSYHRTYEQYF.

This clone was seen just once. The gene calls are TRBV6-6 and TRBJ2-5; D is possibly TRBD2 (7 bases). CDR3 length: 15 amino acids. The V gene lost 2 bases and the J gene lost 3 bases, with 13 bases spanning the gap. CDR1 and CDR2 (germline): MNHNY, SVGAGI (reference sequence). As DNA, the CDR3 is TGTGCCAGCAGTTACGGGGGGGCCTATGAAGAGACCCAGTACTTC. This sequence encodes CASSYGGAYEETQYF.

V is TRBV29-1 and J is TRBJ1-1; TRBD1 agrees at 7 bases. The CDR3 extends over 13 amino acids. CDR1 SQVTM and CDR2 ANQGSEA come from the germline V gene. Trimming cost V 3 bases and J 2 bases; bases outside gene matches: 3. The CDR3 region is CSVDGQVNTEAFF. CDR3 sequence (DNA): TGCAGCGTTGATGGACAGGTCAACACTGAAGCTTTCTTT.

CDR3 coding DNA: TGTGCCAGCACCCCTCTGGACAGGGGGGATTCACCCCTCCACTTT. Translating gives CASTPLDRGDSPLHF. The rearrangement joins TRBV6-6 to TRBJ1-6; 10 bases align to TRBD1. Germline-derived CDR1 and CDR2 are MNHNY and SVGAGI (reference sequence). Trimming took 7 bases from V and 8 from J; bases not matched to a gene: 8. The CDR3 spans 15 residues.

In this sample, this clone turned up once. The gene calls are TRBV18 and TRBJ2-7; 7 bases agree with TRBD1. The CDR3 consists of 15 residues. The germline gives CDR1 KGHSH, CDR2 LQKENI. V was clipped by 5 bases and J by 2 bases; unmatched bases: 9. CDR3 DNA sequence: TGTGCCAGCTCAGGTTGGGACAGACCGACCTACGAGCAGTACTTC. Residues: CASSGWDRPTYEQYF.

The CDR3 region has the DNA TGTGCCAGCAGTCTTACAGGGGGCCTTCAGCCCCAGCATTTT. Protein product: CASSLTGGLQPQHF. This chain links TRBV6-1 with TRBJ1-5; TRBD1 matches at 9 bases. The CDR3 spans 14 residues. The V gene end was trimmed by 5 bases and the J gene end by 6 bases; junction bases not matched to a gene: 5. Germline V gene sequence: CDR1 MNHNS, CDR2 SASEGT.

This sequence joins TRBV2 and TRBJ2-1; D gene uncertain. The CDR3 is 12 residues long. V lost 2 bases and J 4 bases, leaving 3 bases between the germline ends. Germline CDR1 reads SNHLY; CDR2 reads FYNNEI. The DNA for the CDR3 is TGTGCCAGCAGTGAAAGATACAATGAGCAGTTCTTC. Translation: CASSERYNEQFF. Variable domain in full (rest from reference TRBV2 and TRBJ2-1): EPEVTQTPSHQVTQMGQEVILRCVPISNHLYFYWYRQILGQKVEFLVSFYNNEISEKSEIFDDQFSVERPDGSNFTLKIRSTKLEDSAMYFCASSERYNEQFFGPGTRLTVL.

The table lists this clone with a count of one. The chain recombines TRBV15 with TRBJ1-1; possible D gene TRBD1, 5 bases. This CDR3 region has 14 residues. V lost 3 bases and J 3 bases, leaving 11 bases between the germline ends. The germline V gene has CDR1 LNHNV and CDR2 YYDKDF (reference sequence). CDR3: CATSSQGGDTEAFF. Written as DNA, the CDR3 is TGTGCCACCAGCAGCCAGGGTGGGGACACTGAAGCTTTCTTT.

V gene TRBV10-3 combines with J gene TRBJ2-7; the match to TRBD1 covers 7 bases. This CDR3 is 12 amino acids long. V shed 4 bases and J 6 bases; nucleotides not matched to a gene: 3. Per germline, CDR1 ENHRY and CDR2 SYGVKD. In DNA form, the CDR3 reads TGTGCCATCAGTGTGGACAGGAGCGAGCAGTACTTC. Protein: CAISVDRSEQYF.